The 7 T cell receptor beta chains listed next were all sequenced from one sample in a study of siplizumab effects on memory and regulatory T cells. The assay was immunoSEQ multiplex PCR, and TCRdb's table has in-frame clones only and misses some. Of some 100,000 clones in the sample, approximately 94% are singletons; the top ten hold less than 1.5%. The sequencing input was non-Treg CD4+ T cells sorted from blood. These receptors all stem from a human donor in good health.

This clone was seen a single time. The chain combines TRBV5-6 with TRBJ1-4; D remains unclear. The length of the CDR3 is 15 residues. Germline CDR1 and CDR2: SGHDT and YYEEEE. V was clipped by 3 bases and J by 0 bases, with 9 bases between them. CDR3 in DNA: TGTGCCAGCAGCTCGGGCCGATCAACTAATGAAAAACTGTTTTTT. Residues: CASSSGRSTNEKLFF.

The V and J genes are TRBV6-6 and TRBJ1-5; D uncertain. Trimming took off 2 bases at V and 11 bases at J, with 10 bases between the two ends. The CDR3 has 12 residues. Germline V gene sequence: CDR1 MNHNY, CDR2 SVGAGI (reference sequence). CDR3 protein: CASSYGEQTQHF. The CDR3 region has the DNA TGTGCCAGCAGTTACGGAGAACAGACCCAGCATTTT.

This chain links TRBV2 with TRBJ2-3, with 7 bases identical to TRBD2. Germline loops: CDR1 SNHLY, CDR2 FYNNEI. The V segment lost 7 bases and the J segment 2 bases; nucleotides outside the gene matches: 15. CDR3 length equals 17 residues. The CDR3 DNA reads TGTGCCAGCAACCAAGGATGGGGGAGGGCCGCCACAGATACGCAGTATTTT. This codes for CASNQGWGRAATDTQYF.

The CDR3 DNA reads TGTGCCAGCAGTTTCTGGGGGGGGGCCTCAAATTCACCCCTCCACTTT. Translation: CASSFWGGASNSPLHF. The genes are TRBV27 and TRBJ1-6; weak D call: TRBD1 (6 bases). The ends were cut back, 3 bases at V and 7 bases at J, with 16 bases in the middle. Germline CDR1 is MNHEY and CDR2 is SMNVEV (reference sequence). The CDR3 length is 16 residues.

The CDR3 DNA reads TGTGCCAGCAGATATCAGGGTACAGGGGTTGCCTACGAGCAGTACTTC. The encoded protein is CASRYQGTGVAYEQYF. V gene TRBV4-2 combines with J gene TRBJ2-7; 7 positions match TRBD1. V was pared by 6 bases and J by 2 bases, with 13 bases of the junction left unmatched. The germline V gene has CDR1 LGHNA and CDR2 YNFKEQ. The length of the CDR3 is 16 residues.

The J gene is TRBJ1-1, the V gene TRBV10-2; the match to TRBD1 covers 9 bases. This CDR3 region has 13 residues. The ends lost 10 bases at V and 6 bases at J; junction bases unmatched: 9. Germline V gives CDR1 WSHSY, CDR2 SAAADI. The CDR3 DNA sequence: TGCGCCACCGCGGACAGGGGCACCTCTGAAGCTTTCTTT. Translated, it gives CATADRGTSEAFF.

The chain couples TRBV5-1 to TRBJ2-5; TRBD2 matches at 8 bases. The CDR3 length is 16 residues. Germline CDR1 is SGHRS and CDR2 is YFSETQ. Germline trimming cut 6 bases from V and 2 bases from J; bases unmatched to any gene: 12. In nucleotides, the CDR3 is TGCGCCAGCACTGGGGAGGCTAGCGGGCAACAAGAGACCCAGTACTTC. Protein: CASTGEASGQQETQYF.